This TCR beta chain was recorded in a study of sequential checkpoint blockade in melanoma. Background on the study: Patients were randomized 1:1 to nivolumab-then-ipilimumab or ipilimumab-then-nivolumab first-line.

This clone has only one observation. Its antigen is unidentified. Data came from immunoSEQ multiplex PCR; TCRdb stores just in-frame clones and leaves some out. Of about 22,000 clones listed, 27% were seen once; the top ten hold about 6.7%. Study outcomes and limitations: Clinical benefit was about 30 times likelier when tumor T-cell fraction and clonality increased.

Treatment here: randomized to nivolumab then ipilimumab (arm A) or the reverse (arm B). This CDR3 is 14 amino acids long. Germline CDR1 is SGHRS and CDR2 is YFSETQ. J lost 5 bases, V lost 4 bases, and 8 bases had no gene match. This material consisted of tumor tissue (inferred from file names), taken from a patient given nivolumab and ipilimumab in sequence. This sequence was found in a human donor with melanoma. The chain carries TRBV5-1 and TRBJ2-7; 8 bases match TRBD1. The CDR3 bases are TGCGCCAGCAGCAGGAACACAGGGGGTAACGAGCAGTACTTC. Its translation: CASSRNTGGNEQYF.